The entry below gives a single TCR beta chain sequence along with its context. What it recognizes is unknown. TCRdb redid the calling of the reads with MiXCR, one entry per CDR3 protein. This table holds about 250,000 distinct CDR3 sequences, 17% found once. The CDR3 is 16 residues long. The germline V and J ends were trimmed by 0 bases and 6 bases, with 17 bases remaining between them. From germline, CDR1 is SGHDN and CDR2 FVKESK. The sample is drawn from a study of T cell repertoires in cytomegalovirus infection. On the study more broadly: Public TCR beta signatures provided an indication of both CMV infection and a matching HLA type. Whole-study findings and limits: CMV carriers having the relevant HLA were flagged by cumulative public TCR beta family frequency. The ex vivo response was dominated by HLA-C-restricted CMV-specific TCR beta clonotypes.

V and J are TRBV14 and TRBJ1-2; D is perhaps TRBD1 (6 bases). Sequencing input: CD8+ T cells from PBMCs. The TCR sequence derives from a human donor in good health (CMV status not recorded). Some clones in this sample may be carry-over from other donors' samples. CDR3 amino acids: CASSQDNRVVGNGYTF. The CDR3 DNA reads TGTGCCAGCAGCCAAGATAACAGGGTCGTTGGGAATGGCTACACCTTC. Supplemented by reference TRBV14 and TRBJ1-2, the full variable domain reads EAGVTQFPSHSVIEKGQTVTLRCDPISGHDNLYWYRRVMGKEIKFLLHFVKESKQDESGMPNNRFLAERTGGTYSTLKVQPAELEDSGVYFCASSQDNRVVGNGYTFGSGTRLTVV.